Listed below are T cell receptor beta chains from one sample, sequenced in a study of regulatory T cells in long-lasting Graves disease. TCRdb re-derived calls from the multiplex PCR reads in MiXCR, one entry per CDR3 protein. Of 300,000 to 400,000 distinct CDR3 sequences in the sample, around a fifth were seen once. The sample here was peripheral blood mononuclear cells (PBMCs), taken when the disease was refractory, from a patient treated with antithyroid drugs. These receptors originate from a female donor with Graves disease. Both conserved end residues are part of each CDR3. D genes are given only for firm matches. The size of a clone is reported for some rows only, either as once, few or many, or as a class for expanded clones.

many	TRBV12-3/TRBV12-4	TRBJ2-2	TRBD2	CASSLPAGGNTGELFF	TGTGCCAGCAGTTTACCAGCGGGAGGTAACACCGGGGAGCTGTTTTTT
many	TRBV7-2	TRBJ1-2	TRBD1	CASSLVNRGGYGYTF	TGTGCCAGCAGCTTAGTAAACAGGGGTGGCTATGGCTACACCTTC
many	TRBV13	TRBJ2-5	TRBD2	CASSSRRTSGSQETQYF	TGTGCCAGCAGCTCCCGTCGGACTAGCGGGAGCCAAGAGACCCAGTACTTC
NA	TRBV7-9	TRBJ2-2	TRBD2	CASSFLAGSATGELFF	TGTGCCAGCAGCTTTCTAGCGGGGTCGGCCACCGGGGAGCTGTTTTTT
NA	TRBV6-1	TRBJ1-2	TRBD1	CASSNRDRGHGYTF	TGTGCCAGCAGTAACCGGGACAGGGGGCATGGCTACACCTTC
NA	TRBV15	TRBJ2-7	NA	CATSRDWILGRDEQYF	TGTGCCACCAGCAGAGATTGGATTTTGGGTCGAGACGAGCAGTACTTC
NA	TRBV28	TRBJ1-1	TRBD1	CASSLAGQTNTEAFF	TGTGCCAGCAGTTTAGCGGGACAGACAAACACTGAAGCTTTCTTT
few	TRBV3-1	TRBJ1-2	NA	CASSQDSLETGVYGYTF	TGTGCCAGCAGCCAAGATTCTCTAGAGACGGGCGTCTATGGCTACACCTTC
few	TRBV10-3	TRBJ1-6	TRBD1	CAISAGTGVDGTLHF	TGTGCCATCAGCGCCGGGACAGGGGTGGATGGGACCCTCCACTTT
many	TRBV6-2/TRBV6-3	TRBJ1-5	NA	CASRPSFNQPQHF	TGTGCCAGCAGGCCGTCATTCAATCAGCCCCAGCATTTT
NA	TRBV7-2	TRBJ2-1	TRBD2	CASSLILAAYNEQFF	TGTGCCAGCAGCTTAATACTAGCGGCCTACAATGAGCAGTTCTTC
many	TRBV28	TRBJ1-4	NA	CASRGDTLGEKLFF	TGTGCCAGCAGGGGGGACACACTCGGAGAAAAACTGTTTTTT
many	TRBV11-2	TRBJ1-3	NA	CASSYGSRSGNTIYF	TGTGCCAGCAGCTACGGCTCACGCTCTGGAAACACCATATATTTT
few	TRBV2	TRBJ1-4	TRBD1	CASRQGAEKLFF	TGTGCCAGCAGACAGGGGGCAGAGAAACTGTTTTTT
few	TRBV20-1	TRBJ2-7	NA	CSQRQTTEQYF	TGCAGTCAAAGACAGACCACGGAGCAGTACTTC
many	TRBV11-2	TRBJ1-5	TRBD1	CASSWDRLNQPQHF	TGTGCCAGCAGCTGGGACAGATTGAATCAGCCCCAGCATTTT
many	TRBV6-2/TRBV6-3	TRBJ1-5	TRBD1	CASSYSGTGSSNQPQHF	TGTGCCAGCAGTTACTCCGGGACAGGGAGTAGCAATCAGCCCCAGCATTTT
many	TRBV11-3	TRBJ2-7	NA	CASSENGGDEQYF	TGTGCCAGCAGCGAGAACGGGGGTGACGAGCAGTACTTC
few	TRBV10-3	TRBJ1-2	NA	CAITNRRNYGYTF	TGTGCCATCACAAATCGACGGAACTATGGCTACACCTTC
NA	TRBV20-1	TRBJ2-7	NA	CSASPPREGVYEQYF	TGCAGTGCTAGCCCCCCCAGGGAGGGGGTCTACGAGCAGTACTTC
many	TRBV27	TRBJ1-2	NA	CASSFRTGNYGYTF	TGTGCCAGCAGTTTCAGGACCGGGAACTATGGCTACACCTTC
NA	TRBV11-3	TRBJ2-6	NA	CTSSLEYSGANVLTF	TGTACCAGCAGCTTGGAGTACAGCGGGGCCAACGTCCTGACTTTC
few	TRBV5-1	TRBJ1-4	NA	CASKSGGIDEKLFF	TGCGCCAGCAAGTCAGGAGGGATCGACGAAAAACTGTTTTTT
once	TRBV25-1	TRBJ2-2	NA	CASSEGQSNTGELFF	TGTGCCAGCAGTGAGGGGCAGTCGAACACCGGGGAGCTGTTTTTT
NA	TRBV2	TRBJ1-6	NA	CASSSDSDDLHF	TGTGCCAGCAGCTCTGACAGTGACGACCTCCACTTT
few	TRBV6-1	TRBJ1-3	NA	CASSEARGSGNTIYF	TGTGCCAGCAGTGAAGCAAGGGGTTCTGGAAACACCATATATTTT
few	TRBV3-1	TRBJ2-2	NA	CASSHTTGELFF	TGTGCCAGCAGCCACACCACCGGGGAGCTGTTTTTT
many	TRBV5-5	TRBJ1-1	TRBD1	CASSGDRGLRLTEAFF	TGTGCCAGCAGCGGCGACAGGGGATTAAGACTTACTGAAGCTTTCTTT
NA	TRBV7-9	TRBJ2-3	NA	CASSFGQFAERDTQYF	TGTGCCAGCAGCTTCGGACAGTTTGCCGAAAGGGATACGCAGTATTTT